One sample yielded the 8 T cell receptor beta chains listed below, sequenced in a study of cytomegalovirus exposure and HLA in healthy donors. Researchers ran the PCR with 60 Vbeta and 13 Jbeta primers. Assay: immunoSEQ multiplex PCR; the TCRdb copy retains only in-frame clones and omits some. This table holds some 180,000 clones, 70% to 80% found once. What was sequenced was PBMCs. The source of these receptors is a woman in her 30s in good health and CMV-seropositive.

The chain carries TRBV4-1 and TRBJ2-2, with D possibly being TRBD2 (6 bases). This CDR3 region has 14 residues. CDR1 is MGHRA and CDR2 is YSYEKL in the germline V gene. The V end lost 5 bases, the J end lost 5 bases, and 12 bases lay between the germline ends. The CDR3 spells CASSKTGETGELFF. In nucleotides, the CDR3 is TGCGCCAGCAGCAAAACGGGGGAAACCGGGGAGCTGTTTTTT.

The chain couples TRBV2 to TRBJ2-5; TRBD2 matches 8 bases. V was pared by 0 bases and J by 5 bases, with 5 bases of the junction left unmatched. This CDR3 contains 15 residues. The germline V gene has CDR1 SNHLY and CDR2 FYNNEI. This chain's CDR3 is CASSEAPSGGETQYF. The CDR3 DNA reads TGTGCCAGCAGTGAAGCGCCAAGCGGGGGTGAGACCCAGTACTTC.

This clone was seen only a few times. The rearrangement joins TRBV9 to TRBJ2-1; possibly TRBD2 for D (5 bases). Trimming removed 2 bases from V and 0 bases from J, with 9 bases in between. The CDR3 runs to 15 residues. Germline-derived CDR1 and CDR2 are SGDLS and YYNGEE. The CDR3 reads CASSVSSASYNEQFF. CDR3 nucleotides: TGTGCCAGCAGCGTTAGTAGCGCCTCCTACAATGAGCAGTTCTTC.

This clone has more than one count but fewer than ten. Compared with germline, one end of the junction differs, possibly owing to a read error. The J gene is TRBJ2-7, the V gene TRBV7-9; D gene uncertain. The CDR3 has 13 amino acids. The germline V gene encodes CDR1 SEHNR and CDR2 FQNEAQ (reference sequence). The CDR3 DNA reads TGTTCCAGCAGCCATAGCTCACTCTACGAGCAGTACTTC. Encoded protein: CSSSHSSLYEQYF. The variable domain in full, completed from reference TRBV7-9 and TRBJ2-7, reads DTGVSQNPRHKITKRGQNVTFRCDPISEHNRLYWYRQTLGQGPEFLTYFQNEAQLEKSRLLSDRFSAERPKGSFSTLEIQRTEQGDSAMYLCSSSHSSLYEQYFGPGTRLTVT.

This chain joins TRBV19 and TRBJ2-1; 14 nucleotides align to TRBD2. Germline V lookup: CDR1 LNHDA, CDR2 SQIVND (reference sequence). Trimming removed 1 base from V and 4 bases from J; junction bases left unmatched: 9. The CDR3 contains 19 residues. In DNA, the CDR3 is TGTGCCAGTAGTATAGGTAGACTAGCGGGAGGGCCTGGGTACAATGAGCAGTTCTTC. Its protein product is CASSIGRLAGGPGYNEQFF. The full variable domain, with the rest looked up from reference TRBV19 and TRBJ2-1, is DGGITQSPKYLFRKEGQNVTLSCEQNLNHDAMYWYRQDPGQGLRLIYYSQIVNDFQKGDIAEGYSVSREKKESFPLTVTSAQKNPTAFYLCASSIGRLAGGPGYNEQFFGPGTRLTVL.

The genes are TRBV2 and TRBJ1-2; D remains unclear. Trimming pared 8 bases from V and 0 bases from J, leaving 16 bases between. This CDR3 spans 15 amino acids. CDR1 and CDR2 (germline): SNHLY, FYNNEI. CDR3 nucleotides: TGTGCCAGCCTTAGTGTTCGGGGAGCTAACTATGGCTACACCTTC. This gives the protein CASLSVRGANYGYTF.

The rearrangement joins TRBV5-1 to TRBJ1-2, with 8 bases fitting TRBD1. The V gene end was trimmed by 0 bases and the J gene end by 6 bases; junction bases not matched to a gene: 7. The CDR3 length is 15 residues. CDR1 and CDR2 from the germline V gene are SGHRS and YFSETQ. The CDR3 loop reads CASSLGTGRGDGYTF. The DNA for the CDR3 is TGCGCCAGCAGCTTGGGGACAGGGAGAGGGGATGGCTACACCTTC. Filled out from reference TRBV5-1 and TRBJ1-2, the complete variable domain reads KAGVTQTPRYLIKTRGQQVTLSCSPISGHRSVSWYQQTPGQGLQFLFEYFSETQRNKGNFPGRFSGRQFSNSRSEMNVSTLELGDSALYLCASSLGTGRGDGYTFGSGTRLTVV.

The rearrangement uses TRBV4-3 and TRBJ2-2, with TRBD2 matching 9 bases. The CDR3 is made up of 17 amino acids. The germline CDR1 and CDR2 sequences are LGHNA and YSLEER. After removal of 4 bases from V and 6 bases from J, the junction contained 12 bases not matched to a gene. The CDR3 DNA sequence: TGCGCCAGCAGCCCGCAAACGGGCGGGAGGGTTTCCGGGGAGCTGTTTTTT. Residues: CASSPQTGGRVSGELFF.